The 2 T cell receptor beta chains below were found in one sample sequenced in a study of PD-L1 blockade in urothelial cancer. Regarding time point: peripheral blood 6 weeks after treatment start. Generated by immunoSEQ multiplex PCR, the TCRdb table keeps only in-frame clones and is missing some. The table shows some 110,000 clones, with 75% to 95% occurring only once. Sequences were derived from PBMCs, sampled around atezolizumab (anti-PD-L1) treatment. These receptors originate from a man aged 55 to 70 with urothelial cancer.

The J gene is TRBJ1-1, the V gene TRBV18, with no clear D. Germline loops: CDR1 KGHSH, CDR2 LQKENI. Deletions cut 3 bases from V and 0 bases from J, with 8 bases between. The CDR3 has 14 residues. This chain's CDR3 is CASSPREVNTEAFF. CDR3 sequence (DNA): TGTGCCAGCTCACCTCGGGAAGTGAACACTGAAGCTTTCTTT. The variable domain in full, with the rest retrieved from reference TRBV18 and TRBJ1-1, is NAGVMQNPRHLVRRRGQEARLRCSPMKGHSHVYWYRQLPEEGLKFMVYLQKENIIDESGMPKERFSAEFPKEGPSILRIQQVVRGDSAAYFCASSPREVNTEAFFGQGTRLTVV.

CDR3 DNA sequence: TGCGCCAGCAGCGCGACAGGGTCTTCGAACACTGAAGCTTTCTTT. This translates into CASSATGSSNTEAFF. The chain combines TRBV5-1 with TRBJ1-1; 7 nucleotides align to TRBD1. The CDR3 spans 15 residues. The germline V gene encodes CDR1 SGHRS and CDR2 YFSETQ. V trimming: 4 bases; J trimming: 1 base; junction bases outside the gene matches: 7.